The next 9 T cell receptor beta chains were all read from a single sample in a study of blood T cell repertoires in COVID-19. Profiled with immunoSEQ multiplex PCR; TCRdb holds only in-frame clones, not every one. Seen here are some 76,000 clones, 90% observed once, and the top ten hold less than 6.5%. The sequencing sample was made of peripheral blood. These receptors were collected from a woman aged 18-30 years with acute or convalescent COVID-19.

The chain couples TRBV6-5 to TRBJ2-7, with D perhaps TRBD2 (5 bases). The CDR3 contains 13 residues. V lost 5 bases, J lost 4 bases, and 12 bases lay in between. Germline V lookup: CDR1 MNHEY, CDR2 SVGAGI. The CDR3 DNA sequence: TGTGCCAGCAGTCGAAACCGGGGATACGAGCAGTACTTC. Translating gives CASSRNRGYEQYF.

This chain joins TRBV5-4 and TRBJ2-5; 11 nucleotides align to TRBD1. The germline V gene has CDR1 SGHNT and CDR2 YYREEE (reference sequence). With V trimmed by 5 bases and J by 5 bases, 8 bases remained unmatched. This CDR3 has 15 residues. In DNA form, the CDR3 reads TGTGCCAGCAGTCCGGACAGGGGGCATAGGGAGACCCAGTACTTC. Its translation: CASSPDRGHRETQYF. The full variable domain, its missing parts supplied by reference TRBV5-4 and TRBJ2-5, is ETGVTQSPTHLIKTRGQQVTLRCSSQSGHNTVSWYQQALGQGPQFIFQYYREEENGRGNFPPRFSGLQFPNYSSELNVNALELDDSALYLCASSPDRGHRETQYFGPGTRLLVL.

This clone was counted only a few times. The genes are TRBV7-2 and TRBJ1-1, with D uncertain. With 3 bases removed from V and 5 bases from J, the gap between germline ends came to 16 bases. This CDR3 region has 15 residues. The V gene's germline CDR1 is SGHTA and CDR2 FQGNSA. Here the CDR3 reads CASSFQTSPGTEAFF. The DNA for the CDR3 is TGTGCCAGCAGCTTTCAAACATCCCCGGGGACTGAAGCTTTCTTT.

The chain joins TRBV12-3 or TRBV12-4 to TRBJ2-7; no reliable D call. CDR3 length: 12 residues. V gave up 1 base and J gave up 9 bases, with 10 bases separating them. The CDR3 nucleotides read TGTGCCAGCAGTTTAGAAACTGCAAGGCAGTACTTC. It codes for CASSLETARQYF.

This clone occurred once. The chain links TRBV2 to TRBJ2-1, with a possible D match to TRBD2 (6 bases). The CDR3 contains 11 residues. Trimming pared 7 bases from V and 12 bases from J, leaving 13 bases between. Per germline, CDR1 SNHLY and CDR2 FYNNEI. CDR3 bases: TGTGCCAGCAACGGCGGGAACAGGCAGTTCTTC. Protein sequence: CASNGGNRQFF.

The V and J genes are TRBV2 and TRBJ2-2; 8 bases line up with TRBD1. J lost 4 bases, V lost 5 bases, and 3 bases had no gene match. The CDR3 runs to 14 residues. The V gene's germline CDR1 is SNHLY and CDR2 FYNNEI. The CDR3 protein is CASSLDRATGELFF. CDR3 bases: TGTGCCAGCAGTTTGGACAGGGCCACCGGGGAGCTGTTTTTT.

The chain couples TRBV5-1 to TRBJ1-4, with a weak D call TRBD1 (6 bases). V lost 4 bases, J lost 0 bases, and 28 bases lay in between. The germline V gene encodes CDR1 SGHRS and CDR2 YFSETQ. This CDR3 is 21 amino acids long. CDR3 region: CASSPKPHPGTQGATNEKLFF. The CDR3 nucleotides are TGCGCCAGCAGCCCCAAACCGCACCCAGGGACACAGGGAGCAACTAATGAAAAACTGTTTTTT.

In DNA, the CDR3 is TGTGCCAGCAGTTACAGGGGATGGGACACTGAAGCTTTCTTT. Translated, it gives CASSYRGWDTEAFF. The chain recombines TRBV28 with TRBJ1-1, with 7 bases lining up with TRBD1. This CDR3 spans 14 amino acids. The germline CDR1 and CDR2 sequences are MDHEN and SYDVKM. Germline trimming cut 4 bases from V and 3 bases from J; bases unmatched to any gene: 5.

This clone was seen once. The chain combines TRBV28 with TRBJ1-2; D not resolved. Germline CDR1 reads MDHEN; CDR2 reads SYDVKM. This CDR3 contains 13 residues. Trimming removed 2 bases from V and 2 bases from J, with 6 bases in between. The CDR3 here is CASSLGQNYGYTF. CDR3 DNA: TGTGCCAGCAGTTTAGGCCAGAACTATGGCTACACCTTC.